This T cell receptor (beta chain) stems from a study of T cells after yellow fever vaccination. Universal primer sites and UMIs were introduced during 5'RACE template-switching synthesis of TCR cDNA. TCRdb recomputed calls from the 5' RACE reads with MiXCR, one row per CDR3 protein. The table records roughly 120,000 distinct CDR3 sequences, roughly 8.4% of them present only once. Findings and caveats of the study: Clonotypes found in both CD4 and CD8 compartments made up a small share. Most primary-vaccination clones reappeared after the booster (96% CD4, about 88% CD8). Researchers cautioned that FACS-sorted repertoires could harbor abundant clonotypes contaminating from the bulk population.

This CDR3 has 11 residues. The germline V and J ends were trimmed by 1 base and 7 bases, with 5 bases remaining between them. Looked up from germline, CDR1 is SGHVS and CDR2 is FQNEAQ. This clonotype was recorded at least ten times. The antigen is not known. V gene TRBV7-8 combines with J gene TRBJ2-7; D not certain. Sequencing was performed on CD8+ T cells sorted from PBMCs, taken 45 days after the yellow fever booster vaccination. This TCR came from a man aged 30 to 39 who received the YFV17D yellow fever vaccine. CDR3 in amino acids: CASSLVGEQYF. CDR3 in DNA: TGTGCCAGCAGCTTAGTGGGGGAGCAGTACTTC.